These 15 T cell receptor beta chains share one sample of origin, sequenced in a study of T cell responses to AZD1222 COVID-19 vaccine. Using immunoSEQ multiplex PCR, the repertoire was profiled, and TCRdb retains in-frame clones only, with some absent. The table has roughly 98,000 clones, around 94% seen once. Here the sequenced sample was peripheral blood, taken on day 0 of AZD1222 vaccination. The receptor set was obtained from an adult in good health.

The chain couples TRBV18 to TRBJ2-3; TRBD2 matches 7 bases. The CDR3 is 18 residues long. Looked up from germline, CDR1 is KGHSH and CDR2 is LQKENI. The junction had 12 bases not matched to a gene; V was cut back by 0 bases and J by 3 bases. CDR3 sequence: CASSPPSWERGATDTQYF. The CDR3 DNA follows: TGTGCCAGCTCACCACCTTCTTGGGAGCGGGGAGCAACAGATACGCAGTATTTT.

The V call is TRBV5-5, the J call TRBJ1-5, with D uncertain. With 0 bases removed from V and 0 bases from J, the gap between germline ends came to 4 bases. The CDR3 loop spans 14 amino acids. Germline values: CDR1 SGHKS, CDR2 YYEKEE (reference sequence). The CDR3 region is CASSLADSNQPQHF. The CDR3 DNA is TGTGCCAGCAGCTTGGCAGATAGCAATCAGCCCCAGCATTTT.

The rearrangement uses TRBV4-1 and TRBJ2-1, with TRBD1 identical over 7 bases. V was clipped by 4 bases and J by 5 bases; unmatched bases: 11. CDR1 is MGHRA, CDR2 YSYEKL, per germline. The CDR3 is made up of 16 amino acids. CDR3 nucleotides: TGCGCCAGCAGCCCTTACTCCGGGACAGCTAACAATGAGCAGTTCTTC. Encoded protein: CASSPYSGTANNEQFF.

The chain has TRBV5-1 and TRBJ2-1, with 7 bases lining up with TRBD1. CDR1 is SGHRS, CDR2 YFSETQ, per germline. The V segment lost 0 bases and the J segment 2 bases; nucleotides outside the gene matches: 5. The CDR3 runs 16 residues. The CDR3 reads CASSLESGTAYNEQFF. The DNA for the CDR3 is TGCGCCAGCAGCTTGGAATCTGGGACAGCCTACAATGAGCAGTTCTTC.

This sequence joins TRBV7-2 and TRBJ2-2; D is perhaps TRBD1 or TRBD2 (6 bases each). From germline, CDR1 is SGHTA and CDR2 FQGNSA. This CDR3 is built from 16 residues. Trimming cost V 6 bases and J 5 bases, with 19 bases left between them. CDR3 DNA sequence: TGTGCCAGCAGTTTCCGCACGGGGGCGCGTACCGGGGAGCTGTTTTTT. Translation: CASSFRTGARTGELFF. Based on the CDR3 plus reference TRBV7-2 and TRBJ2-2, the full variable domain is GAGVSQSPSNKVTEKGKDVELRCDPISGHTALYWYRQSLGQGLEFLIYFQGNSAPDKSGLPSDRFSAERTGGSVSTLTIQRTQQEDSAVYLCASSFRTGARTGELFFGEGSRLTVL.

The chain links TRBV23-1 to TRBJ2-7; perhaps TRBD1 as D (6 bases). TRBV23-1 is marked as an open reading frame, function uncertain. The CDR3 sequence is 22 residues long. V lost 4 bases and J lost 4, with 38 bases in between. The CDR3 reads CASSPRPGHPKVGPLKTYEQYF. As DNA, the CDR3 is TGCGCCAGCAGTCCCCGCCCGGGACATCCTAAGGTGGGACCTCTGAAGACATACGAGCAGTACTTC.

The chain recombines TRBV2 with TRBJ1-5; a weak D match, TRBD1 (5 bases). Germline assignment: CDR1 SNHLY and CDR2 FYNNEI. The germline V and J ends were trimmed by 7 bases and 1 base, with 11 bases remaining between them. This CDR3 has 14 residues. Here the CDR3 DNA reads TGTGCCAGCAAAGAACAGGAGAGCAATCAGCCCCAGCATTTT. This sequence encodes CASKEQESNQPQHF.

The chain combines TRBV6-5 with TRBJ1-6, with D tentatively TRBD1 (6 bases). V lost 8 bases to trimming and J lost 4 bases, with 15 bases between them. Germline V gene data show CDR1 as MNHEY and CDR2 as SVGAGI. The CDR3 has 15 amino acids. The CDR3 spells CASSTGGAYNSPLHF. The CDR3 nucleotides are TGTGCCAGCTCTACCGGGGGGGCGTATAATTCACCCCTCCACTTT.

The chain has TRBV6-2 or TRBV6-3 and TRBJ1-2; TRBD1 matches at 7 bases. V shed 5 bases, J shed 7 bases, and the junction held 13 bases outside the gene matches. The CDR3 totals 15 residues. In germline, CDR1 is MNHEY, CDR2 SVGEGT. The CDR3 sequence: CASSTRDSLFLGYTF. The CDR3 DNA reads TGTGCCAGCAGTACCCGGGACAGCCTATTCCTTGGCTACACCTTC.

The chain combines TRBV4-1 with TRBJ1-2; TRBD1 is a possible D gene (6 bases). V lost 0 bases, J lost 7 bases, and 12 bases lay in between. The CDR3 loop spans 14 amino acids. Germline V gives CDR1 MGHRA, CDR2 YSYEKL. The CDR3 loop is CASSQERGGTGYTF. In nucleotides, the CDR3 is TGCGCCAGCAGCCAAGAAAGGGGGGGCACTGGCTACACCTTC.

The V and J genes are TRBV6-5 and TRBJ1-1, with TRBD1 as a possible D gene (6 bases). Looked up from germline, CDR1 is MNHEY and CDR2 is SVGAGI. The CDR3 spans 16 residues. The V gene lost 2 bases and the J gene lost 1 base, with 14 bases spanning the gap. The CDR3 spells CASSYTRGVSNTEAFF. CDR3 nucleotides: TGTGCCAGCAGTTACACCAGGGGAGTATCGAACACTGAAGCTTTCTTT.

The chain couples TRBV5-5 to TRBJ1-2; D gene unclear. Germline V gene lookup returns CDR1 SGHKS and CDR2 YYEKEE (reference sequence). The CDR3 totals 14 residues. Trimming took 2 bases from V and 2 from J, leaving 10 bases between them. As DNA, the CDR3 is TGTGCCAGCAGCTTACTCTCCAGGAACTATGGCTACACCTTC. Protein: CASSLLSRNYGYTF.

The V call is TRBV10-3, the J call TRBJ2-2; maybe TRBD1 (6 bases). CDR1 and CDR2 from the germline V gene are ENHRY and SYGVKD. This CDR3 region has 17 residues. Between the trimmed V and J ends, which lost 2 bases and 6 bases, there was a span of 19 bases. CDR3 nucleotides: TGTGCCATCAGTGAGCGAAAACAGGGAACCCTTCCCGGGGAGCTGTTTTTT. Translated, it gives CAISERKQGTLPGELFF.

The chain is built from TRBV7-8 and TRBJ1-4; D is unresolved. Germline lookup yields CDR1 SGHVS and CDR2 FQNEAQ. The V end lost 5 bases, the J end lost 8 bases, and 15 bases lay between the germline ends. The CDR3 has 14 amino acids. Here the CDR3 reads CASSQIGPREKLFF. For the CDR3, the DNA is TGTGCCAGCAGCCAAATTGGGCCGCGAGAAAAACTGTTTTTT. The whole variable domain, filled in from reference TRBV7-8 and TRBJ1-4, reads GAGVSQSPRYKVAKRGQDVALRCDPISGHVSLFWYQQALGQGPEFLTYFQNEAQLDKSGLPSDRFFAERPEGSVSTLKIQRTQQEDSAVYLCASSQIGPREKLFFGSGTQLSVL.

The CDR3 is CSVRRRTGGSGASYGYTF. The DNA of the CDR3 is TGCAGCGTGCGACGTCGGACAGGGGGGAGTGGGGCCTCCTATGGCTACACCTTC. The V gene is TRBV29-1, the J gene TRBJ1-2, with TRBD1 matching 10 bases. The CDR3 length is 18 residues. J gave up 4 bases and V 6 bases, and 20 bases lay outside the gene matches. From germline, CDR1 is SQVTM and CDR2 ANQGSEA.